This entry concerns a single TCR beta chain. Its antigen is currently unknown. This sample was included in a study of OX40 agonist ivuxolimab in advanced cancers. Findings of the study overall: Not determined was the antigen specificity of the expanded peripheral T cells.

A history of autoimmune disease or systemic immunosuppression excluded patients. Sequencing used immunoSEQ multiplex PCR; TCRdb keeps in-frame clones, though not all of them. The sample has more than 65,000 clones, approximately 90% seen once. The CDR3 contains 13 residues. V was cut by 2 bases and J by 8 bases, with 11 bases left in between. The germline gives CDR1 MNHEY, CDR2 SVGAGI. The J gene is TRBJ2-3, the V gene TRBV6-5, with D unclear. The clonotype comes from an adult with an advanced solid tumor such as melanoma, head and neck, liver or kidney cancer. The input for sequencing was CD4+ or CD8+ T cells sorted from blood, taken in a trial of the OX40 agonist ivuxolimab. The CDR3 DNA reads TGTGCCAGCAGTTACGACTGGATGGGTACGCAGTATTTT. This translates into CASSYDWMGTQYF.